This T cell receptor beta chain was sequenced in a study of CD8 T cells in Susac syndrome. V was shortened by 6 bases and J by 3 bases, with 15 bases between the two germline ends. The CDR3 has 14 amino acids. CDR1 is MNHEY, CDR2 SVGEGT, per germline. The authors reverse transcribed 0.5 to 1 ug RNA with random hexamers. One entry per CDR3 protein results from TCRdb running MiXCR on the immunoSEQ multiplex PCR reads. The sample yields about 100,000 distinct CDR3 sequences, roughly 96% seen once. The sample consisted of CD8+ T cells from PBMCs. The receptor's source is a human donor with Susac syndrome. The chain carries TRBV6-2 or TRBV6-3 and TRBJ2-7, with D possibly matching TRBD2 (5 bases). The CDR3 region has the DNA TGTGCCAGCAGACCGGACGGACTTCACTACGAGCAGTACTTC. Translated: CASRPDGLHYEQYF.